This T cell receptor (beta chain) was documented in a study of T cells in Graves' hyperthyroidism and ophthalmopathy. Findings of the study overall: Researchers found most expanded thyroid clonotypes above 0.001 in blood as well.

Diagnosis relied on clinical symptoms, serum thyroxine and TRAb, thyroid ultrasound and orbital computed tomography. It was less than 13 ml of fresh peripheral blood that supplied the PBMCs. Template material for amplifying TCR beta CDR3 regions consisted of RNA transcripts. TCR CDR3 regions were first amplified by RT-PCR with HTBI primers. TCRdb redid the calling of the multiplex PCR reads with MiXCR, one entry per CDR3 protein. The table has approximately 600,000 distinct CDR3 sequences, 14% seen once. Only a few counts were recorded for this clonotype. As yet, its antigen is unknown. The V end lost 7 bases, the J end lost 3 bases, and 15 bases lay between the germline ends. Germline V gene sequence: CDR1 SQVTM, CDR2 ANQGSEA. The CDR3 totals 13 residues.

The chain joins TRBV29-1 to TRBJ1-2; no reliable D call. Specimen: blood. This clonotype was obtained from a woman aged 18-29 years with Graves' ophthalmopathy. CDR3 residues: CSAATGSDYGYTF. The CDR3 bases are TGCAGCGCAGCAACCGGCTCCGACTATGGCTACACCTTC.